Listed below are T cell receptor beta chains from one sample, sequenced in a study of blood T cell repertoires in COVID-19. Measured with immunoSEQ multiplex PCR; TCRdb has only the in-frame clones, and not every one. The repertoire holds 250,000 to 350,000 clones, with over 75% as singletons. The sequenced sample consisted of peripheral blood. These receptors were taken from a woman in her twenties or thirties with COVID-19, enrolled during active disease. The CDR3 runs from the conserved cysteine through the conserved F or W. Fields, in order: J gene, V gene, clone size, D gene, CDR3 protein, CDR3 DNA. D genes are given only for firm matches. Clone size is not always given. Where it is, it says once, few, many or a class for expanded clones.

TRBJ1-2	TRBV10-3	.	.	CAISEAEDYGYTF	TGTGCCATCAGTGAAGCCGAAGACTATGGCTACACCTTC
TRBJ2-7	TRBV4-1	few	TRBD2	CASSRSSGSGLIPYEQYF	TGCGCCAGCAGTAGAAGTAGCGGGAGCGGATTAATCCCCTACGAGCAGTACTTC
TRBJ1-1	TRBV7-9	.	TRBD1	CASSERQGGTEAFF	TGTGCCAGCAGCGAGCGACAGGGAGGCACTGAAGCTTTCTTT
TRBJ1-5	TRBV11-2	.	.	CASSLDLNQPQHF	TGTGCCAGCAGCTTAGATCTTAATCAGCCCCAGCATTTT
TRBJ2-7	TRBV4-1	.	.	CASSQSATYSYEQYF	TGCGCCAGCAGCCAATCGGCGACTTACTCCTACGAGCAGTACTTC
TRBJ1-2	TRBV5-6	few	.	CASSLGAGQTF	TGTGCCAGCAGCTTGGGGGCGGGCCAAACCTTC
TRBJ1-3	TRBV5-1	.	.	CASSLNSGSGNTIYF	TGCGCCAGCAGCTTAAATTCGGGCTCTGGAAACACCATATATTTT
TRBJ1-1	TRBV10-3	.	.	CAIGGGRGEAFF	TGTGCCATCGGGGGGGGGCGAGGTGAAGCTTTCTTT
TRBJ2-1	TRBV9	.	TRBD2	CASSAGTSGAYNEQFF	TGTGCCAGCAGCGCGGGGACTAGCGGTGCCTACAATGAGCAGTTCTTC
TRBJ1-5	TRBV28	.	TRBD1	CASSPTGAGQPQHF	TGTGCCAGCAGTCCTACAGGGGCTGGCCAGCCCCAGCATTTT
TRBJ1-2	TRBV6-5	.	.	CASWGRPTGNYGYTF	TGTGCCAGTTGGGGGCGACCGACAGGAAACTATGGCTACACCTTC
TRBJ2-1	TRBV6-5	.	TRBD2	CASSSVAGGPDEQFF	TGTGCCAGCAGTTCAGTAGCGGGAGGGCCAGATGAGCAGTTCTTC
TRBJ2-3	TRBV2	.	TRBD1	CASSVSDLGQGVDTQYF	TGTGCCAGCAGTGTATCTGATTTGGGACAGGGGGTAGATACGCAGTATTTT
TRBJ2-1	TRBV28	.	TRBD2	CASSPRSGSSYNEQFF	TGTGCCAGCAGTCCAAGGAGCGGGAGCTCCTACAATGAGCAGTTCTTC
TRBJ1-1	TRBV2	.	TRBD1	CASSSQGDWGTEAFF	TGTGCCAGCAGTTCACAGGGGGATTGGGGCACTGAAGCTTTCTTT
TRBJ1-5	TRBV28	.	TRBD1	CASSLPTGNQPQHF	TGTGCCAGCAGCTTACCGACAGGGAATCAGCCCCAGCATTTT
TRBJ1-6	TRBV9	.	.	CASSPEAGNSPLHF	TGTGCCAGCAGCCCCGAAGCGGGAAACTCACCCCTCCACTTT
TRBJ1-1	TRBV25-1	.	.	CASRVRGESSAFF	TGTGCCAGCAGAGTTCGCGGGGAAAGTTCAGCTTTCTTT
TRBJ2-7	TRBV19	.	TRBD2	CASTPSRGERSYEQYF	TGTGCCAGTACCCCATCGCGGGGGGAAAGGTCCTACGAGCAGTACTTC
TRBJ2-1	TRBV10-3	.	TRBD2	CAISEGTSGINEQFF	TGTGCCATCAGTGAAGGGACTAGCGGTATTAATGAGCAGTTCTTC
TRBJ2-7	TRBV6-6	.	TRBD2	CASSRGTSGRRSYEQYF	TGTGCCAGCAGTCGCGGGACTAGCGGGAGAAGGTCCTACGAGCAGTACTTC
TRBJ2-7	TRBV30	.	.	CAWRARDRYEQYF	TGTGCCTGGAGGGCGCGGGACCGCTACGAGCAGTACTTC
TRBJ2-6	TRBV4-1	.	.	CASSQGPLRSGANVLTF	TGCGCCAGCAGCCAAGGTCCCCTACGATCTGGGGCCAACGTCCTGACTTTC
TRBJ1-5	TRBV27	.	.	CASSLTNPGNQPQHF	TGTGCCAGCAGCTTGACAAACCCGGGCAATCAGCCCCAGCATTTT
TRBJ2-5	TRBV20-1	once	.	CSASRVRGETQYF	TGCAGTGCTAGTAGGGTCAGAGGGGAGACCCAGTACTTC
TRBJ2-2	TRBV6-5	.	.	CASWRTLTNTGELFF	TGTGCCAGTTGGCGGACACTGACGAACACCGGGGAGCTGTTTTTT
TRBJ1-3	TRBV2	.	.	CASSLDRGSRPTIYF	TGTGCCAGCAGCCTAGACCGGGGTTCCCGGCCCACCATATATTTT
TRBJ2-2	TRBV19	once	TRBD1	CAGSGTGNTGELFF	TGTGCCGGATCCGGGACAGGGAACACCGGGGAGCTGTTTTTT
TRBJ2-1	TRBV4-1	.	TRBD2	CASSQDTSGWSSYNEQFF	TGCGCCAGCAGCCAAGATACTAGCGGTTGGAGCTCCTACAATGAGCAGTTCTTC
TRBJ2-7	TRBV12-3/TRBV12-4	.	.	CASSPGQKTTF	TGTGCCAGCAGCCCCGGACAGAAGACCACGTTC
TRBJ1-4	TRBV19	.	TRBD1	CASSEGTGYGKLFF	TGTGCCAGTAGTGAGGGGACAGGGTACGGAAAACTGTTTTTT
TRBJ1-2	TRBV7-3	.	.	CASSEDSYYGYTF	TGTGCCAGCAGCGAGGACAGTTACTATGGCTACACCTTC
TRBJ1-4	TRBV5-1	.	TRBD1	CASSFQGASEKLFF	TGCGCCAGCAGCTTTCAGGGGGCCAGTGAAAAACTGTTTTTT
TRBJ2-1	TRBV4-3	.	.	CASSQDGASALSYEQFF	TGCGCCAGCAGCCAAGACGGCGCTAGCGCTTTGAGCTATGAGCAGTTCTTC
TRBJ1-2	TRBV5-1	.	.	CASSFGGRATNYGYTF	TGCGCCAGCAGCTTCGGGGGGCGCGCCACTAACTATGGCTACACCTTC
TRBJ2-5	TRBV24-1	.	.	CATSDADRQETQYF	TGTGCCACCAGTGACGCCGACAGGCAAGAGACCCAGTACTTC
TRBJ2-7	TRBV28	once	.	CASSDGIYEQYF	TGTGCCAGCAGTGACGGGATCTACGAGCAGTACTTC
TRBJ2-4	TRBV4-1	.	TRBD2	CASSQASGGSKNIQYF	TGCGCCAGCAGCCAAGCCTCGGGGGGGTCCAAAAACATTCAGTACTTC
TRBJ1-2	TRBV24-1	.	.	CATSRAGNYGYTF	TGTGCCACCAGTAGGGCAGGGAACTATGGCTACACCTTC
TRBJ2-3	TRBV5-6	once	TRBD2	CASSSQTTSGGTDTQYF	TGTGCCAGCAGTTCTCAAACCACTAGCGGGGGCACAGATACGCAGTATTTT
TRBJ1-6	TRBV10-3	.	.	CAISARAQGVDSPLHF	TGTGCCATCAGTGCCCGGGCGCAGGGCGTGGATTCACCCCTCCACTTT
TRBJ2-1	TRBV15	.	TRBD2	CATSASLAGGDNEQFF	TGTGCCACCAGCGCCTCGCTAGCGGGAGGGGACAATGAGCAGTTCTTC
TRBJ1-4	TRBV18	.	.	CASSQIRGGEKLFF	TGTGCCAGCTCACAGATCAGGGGCGGTGAAAAACTGTTTTTT
TRBJ2-1	TRBV27	.	TRBD2	CASTSGGSYNEQFF	TGTGCCAGCACCTCGGGAGGGAGCTACAATGAGCAGTTCTTC
TRBJ2-1	TRBV7-3	.	TRBD2	CASSPLSEREPYNEQFF	TGTGCCAGCAGCCCGTTATCAGAGCGGGAGCCTTACAATGAGCAGTTCTTC
TRBJ1-1	TRBV7-2	.	.	CASSLGDWRAFF	TGTGCCAGCAGCCTAGGGGACTGGCGGGCTTTCTTT
TRBJ2-4	TRBV4-1	.	.	CASSQVDSLGDIQYF	TGCGCCAGCAGCCAAGTGGACAGTTTGGGGGACATTCAGTACTTC
TRBJ2-7	TRBV2	.	TRBD1	CASSGTGYEQYF	TGTGCCAGCAGTGGGACAGGCTACGAGCAGTACTTC
TRBJ1-6	TRBV30	.	.	CAWTARTANSPLHF	TGTGCCTGGACGGCGAGGACAGCCAATTCACCCCTCCACTTT
TRBJ2-2	TRBV5-1	.	TRBD2	CASCKREPTGELFF	TGCGCCAGCTGTAAGCGGGAACCCACCGGGGAGCTGTTTTTT
TRBJ2-5	TRBV10-3	.	.	CAISDPQGSETQYF	TGTGCCATCAGTGACCCCCAGGGATCAGAGACCCAGTACTTC
TRBJ2-2	TRBV7-9	.	TRBD2	CASSSGLAGVTGELFF	TGTGCCAGCAGCTCTGGACTAGCGGGAGTCACCGGGGAGCTGTTTTTT
TRBJ2-3	TRBV15	once	.	CATSRDFGEGTDTQYF	TGTGCCACCAGCAGAGATTTCGGAGAGGGCACAGATACGCAGTATTTT
TRBJ1-6	TRBV28	.	.	CASSSRRAGVSPLHF	TGTGCCAGCAGTTCAAGAAGAGCAGGGGTTTCACCCCTCCACTTT
TRBJ1-4	TRBV27	.	TRBD1	CASSSATGGVREKLFF	TGTGCCAGCAGTTCGGCTACAGGGGGCGTTCGTGAAAAACTGTTTTTT